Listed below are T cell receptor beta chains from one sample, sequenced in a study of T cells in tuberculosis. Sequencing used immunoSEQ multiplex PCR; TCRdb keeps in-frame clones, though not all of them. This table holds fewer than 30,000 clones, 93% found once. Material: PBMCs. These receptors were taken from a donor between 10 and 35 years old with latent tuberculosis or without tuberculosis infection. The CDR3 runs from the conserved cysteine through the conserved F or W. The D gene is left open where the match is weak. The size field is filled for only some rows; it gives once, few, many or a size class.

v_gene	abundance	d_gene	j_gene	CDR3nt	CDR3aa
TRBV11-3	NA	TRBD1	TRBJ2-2	TGTGCCAGCAGCTTAGGGGACAGGGGCACCGGGGAGCTGTTTTTT	CASSLGDRGTGELFF
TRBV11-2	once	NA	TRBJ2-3	TGTGCCAGCAGCTTATGGGGCGAGAGCACAGATACGCAGTATTTT	CASSLWGESTDTQYF
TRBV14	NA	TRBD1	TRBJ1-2	TGTGCCAGCAGCCAAGGACAGGGCATCGAGGTATATGGCTACACCTTC	CASSQGQGIEVYGYTF
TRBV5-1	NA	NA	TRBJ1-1	TGCGCCAGCAGCTTGGGCACAGGGAACACTGAAGCTTTCTTT	CASSLGTGNTEAFF
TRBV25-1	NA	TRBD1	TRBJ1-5	TGTGCCAGCAGTGAATCCAAGGGGGCGGCTCAGCCCCAGCATTTT	CASSESKGAAQPQHF
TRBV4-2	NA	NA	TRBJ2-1	TGTGCCAGCAGCCACTCCCCGCCTAGCAGCCCCCACAATGAGCAGTTCTTC	CASSHSPPSSPHNEQFF
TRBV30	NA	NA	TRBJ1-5	TGTGCCTGGAGGGGAGCGAGCAATCAGCCCCAGCATTTT	CAWRGASNQPQHF
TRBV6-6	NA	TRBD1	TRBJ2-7	TGTGCCAGCAGTCGACAGGGAAGCTACGAGCAGTACTTC	CASSRQGSYEQYF
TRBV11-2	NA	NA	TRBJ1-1	TGTGCCAGCAGCTTGTACAGGGCGGGAGCTTTCTTT	CASSLYRAGAFF
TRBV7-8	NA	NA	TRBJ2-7	TGTGCCAGCAGCCACACCTCGGGGTCCTACGAGCAGTACTTC	CASSHTSGSYEQYF
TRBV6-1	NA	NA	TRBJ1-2	TGTGCCAGCTGGGCGGGGGGCTACACCTTC	CASWAGGYTF
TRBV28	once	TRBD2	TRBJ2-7	TGTGCCAGCAGTCTAGCGGGAGACGATTACGAGCAGTACTTC	CASSLAGDDYEQYF
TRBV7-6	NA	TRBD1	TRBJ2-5	TGTGCCAGCCTCCCTAGGGGGCAGCTGGGGGAGACCCAGTACTTC	CASLPRGQLGETQYF
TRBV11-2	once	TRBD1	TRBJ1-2	TGTGCCAGCAGCAAAACGGGACAGGATTACTATGGCTACACCTTC	CASSKTGQDYYGYTF
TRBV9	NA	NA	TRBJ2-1	TGTGCCAGCAGCGTATCCCTCGGGGGAGAATACAATGAGCAGTTCTTC	CASSVSLGGEYNEQFF
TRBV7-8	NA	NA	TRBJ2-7	TGTGCCAGCAGCTTATTTCAGGTCTCCTACGAGCAGTACTTC	CASSLFQVSYEQYF
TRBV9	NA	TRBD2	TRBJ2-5	TGTGCCAGCAGCCCCGGCAGGGAGGGACGAGGGGAGACCCAGTACTTC	CASSPGREGRGETQYF
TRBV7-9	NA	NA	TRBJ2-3	TGTGCCAGCAGCCCTGGGACAATCACAGATACGCAGTATTTT	CASSPGTITDTQYF
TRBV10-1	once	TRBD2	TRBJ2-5	TGCGCCAGCAGTGAGGGAACTAGCGGGAGGATTCCCAGCCAAGAGACCCAGTACTTC	CASSEGTSGRIPSQETQYF
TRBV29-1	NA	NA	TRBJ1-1	TGCAGCGTCCTGACACTCGATACTGAAGCTTTCTTT	CSVLTLDTEAFF
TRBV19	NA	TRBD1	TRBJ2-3	TGTGCCAGTAGCGTCGGGACAGGGTTTTTGTATACGCAGTATTTT	CASSVGTGFLYTQYF
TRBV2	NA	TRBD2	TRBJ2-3	TGTGCCAGCAGTAGTCCTAGCGGGAGGGCAGATACGCAGTATTTT	CASSSPSGRADTQYF
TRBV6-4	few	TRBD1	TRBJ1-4	TGTGCCAGCAGTCCAACAGGGGGCTCGGCTAATGAAAAACTGTTTTTT	CASSPTGGSANEKLFF
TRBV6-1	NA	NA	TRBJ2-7	TGTGCCAGCAGAATAGTCTCCTACGAGCAGTACTTC	CASRIVSYEQYF
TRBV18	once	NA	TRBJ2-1	TGTGCCAGCTCGGAGGGGAACTACAATGAGCAGTTCTTC	CASSEGNYNEQFF
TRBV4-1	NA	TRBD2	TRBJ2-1	TGCGCCAGCAGCCAAAAAGAGGGGGGACTAGCAGATTACAATGAGCAGTTCTTC	CASSQKEGGLADYNEQFF
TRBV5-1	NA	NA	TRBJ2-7	TGCGCCAGCAGTCCGGGTCGGGGCTCCTACGAGCAGTACTTC	CASSPGRGSYEQYF
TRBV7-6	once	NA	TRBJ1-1	TGTGCCAGCAGCCCTAACCCTAAGTCGGACACTGAAGCTTTCTTT	CASSPNPKSDTEAFF
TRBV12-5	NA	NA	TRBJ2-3	TGTGCTAGTGGTTTCGGGATTACGCAGTATTTT	CASGFGITQYF
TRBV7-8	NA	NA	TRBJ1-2	TGTGCCAGCAGCTTCTCAGGCTATGGCTACACCTTC	CASSFSGYGYTF
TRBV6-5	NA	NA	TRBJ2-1	TGTGCCAGCAGTTACGGTTTAGATCCAGCGGGCAATGAGCAGTTCTTC	CASSYGLDPAGNEQFF
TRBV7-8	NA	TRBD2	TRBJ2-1	TGTGCCAGCAGCTCGACTAGCGGGGGGAGAGAGCAGTTCTTC	CASSSTSGGREQFF
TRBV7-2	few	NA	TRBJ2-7	TGTGCCAGCAGCTTTACGGTTTCCTACGAGCAGTACTTC	CASSFTVSYEQYF
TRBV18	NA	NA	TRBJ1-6	TGTGCCAGCTCACCCGCTGTCTCGGGACACCATTCACCCCTCCACTTT	CASSPAVSGHHSPLHF
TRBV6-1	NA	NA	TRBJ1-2	TGTGCCAGCAGTGAAGAGGAGGGGTATGGCTATGGCTACACCTTC	CASSEEEGYGYGYTF
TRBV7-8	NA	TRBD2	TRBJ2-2	TGTGCCAGCAGCTTAGTGCCAGCGGGGACGAACACCGGGGAGCTGTTTTTT	CASSLVPAGTNTGELFF